Sequencing of this T cell receptor beta chain was carried out in a study of OX40 agonist ivuxolimab in advanced cancers. Study information: Partial responses were achieved by three patients, one with hepatocellular carcinoma and two with cutaneous melanoma.

Libraries were prepared by immunoSEQ multiplex PCR; TCRdb keeps only in-frame clonotypes and omits some of them. Here the sample spans about 61,000 clones, about nine tenths being singletons. Concerning this clone itself: Its antigen is undetermined.

The germline gives CDR1 MDHEN, CDR2 SYDVKM. This CDR3 comprises 15 residues. V was clipped by 5 bases and J by 3 bases; unmatched bases: 7. General study findings and limits: A proportion of nonresponders additionally exhibited low normalized T-cell clonal expansion.

V usage is TRBV28 and J usage is TRBJ2-1, with 7 nucleotides matching TRBD1. This sequence originates from an adult with an advanced solid tumor such as melanoma, head and neck, liver or kidney cancer. Specimen: CD4+ or CD8+ T cells sorted from blood, collected in a trial of the OX40 agonist ivuxolimab. The CDR3: CASSPPRQGYNEQFF. CDR3 nucleotide sequence: TGTGCCAGCAGTCCCCCTCGACAGGGCTACAATGAGCAGTTCTTC.